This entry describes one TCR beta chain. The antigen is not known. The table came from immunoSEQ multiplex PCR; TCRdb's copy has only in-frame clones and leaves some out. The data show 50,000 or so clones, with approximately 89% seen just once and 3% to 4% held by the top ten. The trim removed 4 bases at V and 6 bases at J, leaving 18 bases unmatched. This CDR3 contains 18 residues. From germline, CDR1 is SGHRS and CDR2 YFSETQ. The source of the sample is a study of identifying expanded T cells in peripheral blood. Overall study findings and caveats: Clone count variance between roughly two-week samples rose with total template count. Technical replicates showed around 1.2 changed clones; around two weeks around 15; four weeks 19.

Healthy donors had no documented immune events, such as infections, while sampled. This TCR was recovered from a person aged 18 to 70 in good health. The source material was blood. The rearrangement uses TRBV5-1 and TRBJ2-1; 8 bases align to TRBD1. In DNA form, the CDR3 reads TGCGCCAGCAGCCGCCCACCCCCAGGGACAGGTCCCAGCAATGAGCAGTTCTTC. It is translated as CASSRPPPGTGPSNEQFF.